This is a list of T cell receptor beta chains from one sample in a study of control samples from healthy donors and cancer patients. Assay: immunoSEQ multiplex PCR; the TCRdb copy retains only in-frame clones and omits some. The sample records about 140,000 clones, approximately 90% being singletons. Input material: blood. These receptors were taken from a woman between 25 and 40 years old in good health. Each CDR3 is given with its conserved first and last residue. A D gene is named only where the DNA matches it firmly. Clone size, where shown, is once, few, many, or a class for clones that have expanded.

>TRBJ1-2|-|-|TRBV28|14
TGTGCCAGCAGTTTAATCTCCGCAGGGCCTGGCTACACCTTC
CASSLISAGPGYTF
>TRBJ2-1|-|-|TRBV19|14
TGTGCCAGTACCCCCGGGAGTGGAGGCAATGAGCAGTTCTTC
CASTPGSGGNEQFF
>TRBJ1-6|-|TRBD1|TRBV11-2|17
TGTGCCAGCAGCTTGCTTCATCACAGGGGATATAATTCACCCCTCCACTTT
CASSLLHHRGYNSPLHF
>TRBJ1-5|-|TRBD1|TRBV27|18
TGTGCCAGCAGCAGGACCGGGACAGGGGATAGAGGCAATCAGCCCCAGCATTTT
CASSRTGTGDRGNQPQHF
>TRBJ1-1|-|TRBD1|TRBV12-3/TRBV12-4|13
TGTGCCAGCTCGGGACAGATGAACACTGAAGCTTTCTTT
CASSGQMNTEAFF
>TRBJ1-3|-|TRBD1|TRBV2|16
TGTGCCAGCAGTCGGACAGGGACCCTCTCTGGAAACACCATATATTTT
CASSRTGTLSGNTIYF
>TRBJ2-5|-|TRBD1|TRBV3-1/TRBV3-2|15
TGTGCCAGCAGCCAAGGACAGGGGGGGGGAGAGACCCAGTACTTC
CASSQGQGGGETQYF
>TRBJ2-7|-|-|TRBV3-1/TRBV3-2|13
TGTGCCAGCAGCCAAGTAGGGGACTACGAGCAGTACTTC
CASSQVGDYEQYF
>TRBJ1-4|-|-|TRBV30|13
TGTGCCTGGAGTGTACGGTGGAATGAAAAACTGTTTTTT
CAWSVRWNEKLFF
>TRBJ2-3|-|-|TRBV4-2|17
TGTGCCAGCAGCCAAGAAACCAAAGCGGTTGACACAGATACGCAGTATTTT
CASSQETKAVDTDTQYF
>TRBJ2-7|-|-|TRBV5-1|15
TGCGCCAGCAGCTGGGATCGGGGGGCCTCCGGCGAGCAGTACTTC
CASSWDRGASGEQYF
>TRBJ2-7|-|TRBD2|TRBV11-1|15
TGTGCCAGCAGCTTAGGACTAGCGGCATCCTACGAGCAGTACTTC
CASSLGLAASYEQYF
>TRBJ2-3|-|-|TRBV28|16
TGTGCCAGCAGCTCACGGGGCGGGTGGGGGTTAGATACGCAGTATTTT
CASSSRGGWGLDTQYF
>TRBJ1-4|-|-|TRBV7-9|16
TGTGCCAGCAGCCGGGCCGGGTCCACAACTAATGAAAAACTGTTTTTT
CASSRAGSTTNEKLFF
>TRBJ1-5|-|TRBD1|TRBV14|16
TGTGCCAGCAGCCAAGATGGGGCAGGGGGCGTTCAGCCCCAGCATTTT
CASSQDGAGGVQPQHF
>TRBJ1-2|-|-|TRBV28|14
TGTGCCAGCAGCCCGACCGGGACCAACTATGGCTACACCTTC
CASSPTGTNYGYTF
>TRBJ1-6|-|-|TRBV6-5|16
TGTGCCAGCAGTTACTCGTTAAGTACAGGAAATTCAGCCCTCCACTTT
CASSYSLSTGNSALHF
>TRBJ2-3|-|-|TRBV5-6|14
TGTGCCAGCAGCCCCCGGCGGGGCGGAGATACGCAGTATTTT
CASSPRRGGDTQYF
>TRBJ2-3|-|TRBD2|TRBV4-1|14
TGCGCCAGCAGCCACATGACTAGCGGGAATACGCAGTATTTT
CASSHMTSGNTQYF
>TRBJ1-1|once|-|TRBV2|13
TGTGCCAGCAGTAAGCCCGGAGAGACTGAAGCTTTCTTT
CASSKPGETEAFF
>TRBJ2-5|few|-|TRBV18|14
TGTGCCAGCTCACCCGCGAGCCGCCAAGAGACCCAGTACTTC
CASSPASRQETQYF
>TRBJ1-2|-|-|TRBV18|11
TGTGCCAGCTCACCAGGGGAGGGCTACACCTTC
CASSPGEGYTF
>TRBJ2-2|-|-|TRBV20-1|16
TGCAGTGCTAGTTACGGGCTAGCGCCCGACACCGGGGAGCTGTTTTTT
CSASYGLAPDTGELFF
>TRBJ2-3|-|TRBD2|TRBV7-9|15
TGTGCCAGCAGCTTCGGCGGGGGAAGCACAGATACGCAGTATTTT
CASSFGGGSTDTQYF
>TRBJ1-2|-|-|TRBV29-1|13
TGCAGCGTGACAGGTAGCAGTAACTATGGCTACACCTTC
CSVTGSSNYGYTF
>TRBJ2-1|-|-|TRBV28|15
TGTGCCAGCAGTTTTGCGCGGGTACCCCTAAATGAGCAGTTCTTC
CASSFARVPLNEQFF
>TRBJ2-2|few|-|TRBV20-1|15
TGCAGTGCTAGTGGAAACAAGCTCAGCACCGGGGAGCTGTTTTTT
CSASGNKLSTGELFF
>TRBJ1-2|-|-|TRBV7-9|16
TGTGCCAGCAGCCTCCTTAAACCCCCCAGCGGCTATGGCTACACCTTC
CASSLLKPPSGYGYTF
>TRBJ2-2|-|-|TRBV2|14
TGTGCCAGCAGCCGCGGCCGGGACACCGGGGAGCTGTTTTTT
CASSRGRDTGELFF
>TRBJ1-2|-|-|TRBV18|18
TGTGCCAGCTCACCATTGAGGCAGACCCTACTCTCTAACTATGGCTACACCTTC
CASSPLRQTLLSNYGYTF
>TRBJ2-1|-|TRBD1|TRBV9|16
TGTGCCAGCAGCAGACGACAGGGAGTGTCCTACAATGAGCAGTTCTTC
CASSRRQGVSYNEQFF
>TRBJ1-6|-|-|TRBV9|16
TGTGCCAGCAGCGTCGGGGGCGTCCTCCCCAATTCACCCCTCCACTTT
CASSVGGVLPNSPLHF
>TRBJ1-2|-|-|TRBV11-3|14
TGTGCCAGCAGCCACCGGGTCGGAAACTATGGCTACACCTTC
CASSHRVGNYGYTF
>TRBJ2-5|few|-|TRBV30|11
TGTGCCTGGACAGGGGGGGAGACCCAGTACTTC
CAWTGGETQYF
>TRBJ2-2|-|-|TRBV3-1/TRBV3-2|13
TGTGCCAGCAGACCCGCCCCGACCGGGGAGCTGTTTTTT
CASRPAPTGELFF
>TRBJ1-2|-|-|TRBV5-1|13
TGCGCCAGCACCCAGGGCCTCGGGGATGGCTACACCTTC
CASTQGLGDGYTF
>TRBJ1-2|-|-|TRBV4-2|13
TGTGCCAGCAGCCAAAGGTACAGCTATGGCTACACCTTC
CASSQRYSYGYTF
>TRBJ2-7|once|-|TRBV2|13
TGTGCCAGCATCGGGACCTTTTTCTACGAGCAGTACTTC
CASIGTFFYEQYF
>TRBJ1-1|-|-|TRBV6-5|15
TGTGCCAGCAGTTACTCGAAACAGCGGGGCCCTGAAGCTTTCTTT
CASSYSKQRGPEAFF
>TRBJ1-4|-|-|TRBV5-5|15
TGTGCCAGCAGCTGGGTGGGTGGGTTCGGTGAAAAACTGTTTTTT
CASSWVGGFGEKLFF
>TRBJ2-1|once|-|TRBV11-2|17
TGTGCCAGCAGCTTGACCTCAGCGCTGAGCTCCTACAATGAGCAGTTCTTC
CASSLTSALSSYNEQFF
>TRBJ2-1|-|TRBD1|TRBV9|15
TGTGCCAGCAGCGTAGGTACAGGGGGCGGAGATGAGCAGTTCTTC
CASSVGTGGGDEQFF
>TRBJ1-1|-|-|TRBV12-2|15
TGTGCAAGTCGCTTATCCCGGGACAGGGACACTGAAGCTTTCTTT
CASRLSRDRDTEAFF
>TRBJ2-7|-|TRBD2|TRBV5-1|15
TGCGCCAGCAGCTTGGCGGCTAGCGGGGTCTACGAGCAGTACTTC
CASSLAASGVYEQYF
>TRBJ2-7|-|-|TRBV27|15
TGTGCCAGCAGTCCTTCCGGGACAACCTCGTACGAGCAGTACTTC
CASSPSGTTSYEQYF
>TRBJ1-4|once|-|TRBV2|14
TGTGCCAGCAGTGCGGGTGCAACTAATGAAAAACTGTTTTTT
CASSAGATNEKLFF
>TRBJ2-5|-|TRBD2|TRBV10-1|16
TGCGCCAGCAGTGAGGGGCCAGCGGGACCCCAAGAGACCCAGTACTTC
CASSEGPAGPQETQYF
>TRBJ1-2|-|TRBD1|TRBV4-1|15
TGCGCCAGCAGCCAAGAGGGGACAGGGACGGGTGGCTACACCTTC
CASSQEGTGTGGYTF
>TRBJ2-2|-|-|TRBV29-1|14
TGCAGCGTAAGAGGGGCTCCTGGCACCGGGGAGCTGTTTTTT
CSVRGAPGTGELFF
>TRBJ1-5|-|TRBD1|TRBV24-1|15
TGTGCCACCAGTGACCCGGGACAGGGCAATCAGCCCCAGCATTTT
CATSDPGQGNQPQHF
>TRBJ2-5|-|-|TRBV6-5|14
TGTGCCAGCAGGCAGGGACGGATGGGAGAGACCCAGTACTTC
CASRQGRMGETQYF
>TRBJ1-4|-|-|TRBV7-2|16
TGTGCCAGCAGCTCGCGGACGGGGCTGACTAATGAAAAACTGTTTTTT
CASSSRTGLTNEKLFF
>TRBJ2-3|-|TRBD2|TRBV19|16
TGTGCCAGTAGTATTTGGGCGGGAGAGCTCGCAGATACGCAGTATTTT
CASSIWAGELADTQYF
>TRBJ2-7|-|TRBD2|TRBV12-3/TRBV12-4|13
TGTGCCAGCCGGACTAGTCTCGGCTACGAGCAGTACTTC
CASRTSLGYEQYF
>TRBJ2-5|-|TRBD1|TRBV30|15
TGTGCCTGGAGTCACGGGACAGGGGGCGGTGAGACCCAGTACTTC
CAWSHGTGGGETQYF